This is a list of T cell receptor beta chains from one sample in a study of T cells after yellow fever vaccination. MiXCR was run by TCRdb on the 5' RACE reads, yielding one entry per CDR3 protein. Among around 530,000 distinct CDR3 sequences listed, 17% were seen once. The starting material was PBMCs, obtained about 5 days after the first yellow fever vaccination. These receptors all come from a young man who received the YFV17D yellow fever vaccine. CDR3s include the opening cysteine and the closing phenylalanine or tryptophan. Each record gives: CDR3 protein, V gene.

CDR3: CAIGYGVSSEAFF
V: TRBV10-3

CDR3: CASGDQGQGNEKLFF
V: TRBV7-6

CDR3: CASSLGLGGNTIYF
V: TRBV12-3/TRBV12-4

CDR3: CASHHNRDTEAFF
V: TRBV27

CDR3: CASSLNNGGLAGELFF
V: TRBV5-1

CDR3: CASSLDREVYTF
V: TRBV5-4

CDR3: CASSLGVLSTDTQYF
V: TRBV5-4

CDR3: CATSRGGPYEQYF
V: TRBV12-3/TRBV12-4

CDR3: CASSEASFEVDYTF
V: TRBV6-1

CDR3: CASRQTGGRDNEQFF
V: TRBV12-3/TRBV12-4

CDR3: CSARGDHFYSNQPQHF
V: TRBV20-1

CDR3: CASSLAYGGQPQHF
V: TRBV7-8

CDR3: CASRPGLAGGDTQYF
V: TRBV5-1

CDR3: CASSRGQANSPLHF
V: TRBV7-9

CDR3: CASSPQDGGGQETQYF
V: TRBV4-2

CDR3: CASSLDVRGNYGYTF
V: TRBV7-9

CDR3: CASSLLGGTSTDTQYF
V: TRBV27

CDR3: CSATTSGPGETQYF
V: TRBV20-1

CDR3: CATSANRGGPASGEDTQYF
V: TRBV15

CDR3: CASSSGQSPLHF
V: TRBV7-9

CDR3: CASSKGYGTEAFF
V: TRBV7-9

CDR3: CASSLSLQGPETQYF
V: TRBV5-5

CDR3: CASSLWTSGGSYNEQFF
V: TRBV5-1

CDR3: CASRIRTGFLETQYF
V: TRBV7-8